These T cell receptor beta chains were read from a single sample in a study of blood T cell repertoires in COVID-19. Profiling relied on immunoSEQ multiplex PCR, and the TCRdb table lists in-frame clones only, not all of them. This table holds over 250,000 clones, less than 90% found once. The sample consisted of PBMCs or T cells enriched from blood (not recorded which). These receptors all stem from a woman in her 50s who had recovered from COVID-19. Each CDR3 is given with its conserved first and last residue. Each record gives: CDR3 length, clone size, J gene, D gene, V gene, CDR3 DNA, CDR3 protein. A D gene is named only where the DNA matches it firmly. Expanded clones are given a class, and other clones once, few, many or no size at all.

length: 15; size: NA; J: TRBJ1-2; D: NA; V: TRBV27; DNA: TGTGCCAGCAGCCGGGACGGGGGGCCTTACTATGGCTACACCTTC; CDR3: CASSRDGGPYYGYTF
length: 13; size: NA; J: TRBJ2-2; D: NA; V: TRBV6-5; DNA: TGTGCCAGCACCAAGGGAAGGGGCGGGGAGCTGTTTTTT; CDR3: CASTKGRGGELFF
length: 15; size: NA; J: TRBJ1-2; D: NA; V: TRBV30; DNA: TGTGCCTGGGTGGGCAGGGGACGTACTAACTATGGCTACACCTTC; CDR3: CAWVGRGRTNYGYTF
length: 13; size: NA; J: TRBJ2-4; D: NA; V: TRBV19; DNA: TGTGCCAGTAGCTCGACAGCGGGTGGGATTCAGTACTTC; CDR3: CASSSTAGGIQYF
length: 11; size: NA; J: TRBJ2-1; D: NA; V: TRBV29-1; DNA: TGCAGCGTTGAAGAAATAAAGGCGCGGATCTTC; CDR3: CSVEEIKARIF
length: 17; size: NA; J: TRBJ1-2; D: TRBD1; V: TRBV11-2; DNA: TGTGCCAGCAGCTTAGGGACAGGGGGCGTAGGAGACTATGGCTACACCTTC; CDR3: CASSLGTGGVGDYGYTF
length: 15; size: NA; J: TRBJ2-3; D: TRBD2; V: TRBV5-4; DNA: TGTGCCAGCAGCCCGGGACTAGGGGACACAGATACGCAGTATTTT; CDR3: CASSPGLGDTDTQYF
length: 15; size: NA; J: TRBJ2-7; D: TRBD2; V: TRBV18; DNA: TGTGCCAGCTCACCAACTAGCGGCAAAACCTACGAGCAGTACTTC; CDR3: CASSPTSGKTYEQYF
length: 15; size: NA; J: TRBJ1-3; D: NA; V: TRBV7-8; DNA: TGTGCCAGCAGCCGAGGACAGACCCATGGAAACACCATATATTTT; CDR3: CASSRGQTHGNTIYF
length: 16; size: NA; J: TRBJ1-3; D: TRBD1; V: TRBV23-1; DNA: TGCGCCAGCAGTAAAAGACAGGGTTCTTCAGGAAACACCATATATTTT; CDR3: CASSKRQGSSGNTIYF
length: 14; size: NA; J: TRBJ2-1; D: NA; V: TRBV7-8; DNA: TGTGCCAGCAGCTTAGAGGGGGACTACAATGAGCAGTTCTTC; CDR3: CASSLEGDYNEQFF
length: 14; size: NA; J: TRBJ2-5; D: TRBD2; V: TRBV20-1; DNA: TGCAGTGCTAGTTTCGGGAGGGCCTTGGAGACCCAGTACTTC; CDR3: CSASFGRALETQYF
length: 19; size: NA; J: TRBJ2-1; D: TRBD2; V: TRBV6-2/TRBV6-3; DNA: TGTGCCAGCAGTTACTTTCCCATAATTAGCGGGAGGGTTTACAATGAGCAGTTCTTC; CDR3: CASSYFPIISGRVYNEQFF
length: 14; size: NA; J: TRBJ2-1; D: TRBD2; V: TRBV16; DNA: TGTGCCAGCAGCCACCCGGGGACTAACAATGAGCAGTTCTTC; CDR3: CASSHPGTNNEQFF
length: 15; size: NA; J: TRBJ2-3; D: TRBD2; V: TRBV6-4; DNA: TGTGCCAGCAGGGCGACTAGCGGCAGCACAGATACGCAGTATTTT; CDR3: CASRATSGSTDTQYF
length: 14; size: NA; J: TRBJ2-3; D: NA; V: TRBV7-9; DNA: TGTGCCAGCAGCTCGCACAGGGGAGGAGATACGCAGTATTTT; CDR3: CASSSHRGGDTQYF
length: 15; size: few; J: TRBJ2-2; D: TRBD2; V: TRBV11-3; DNA: TGTGCCAGCAGCCTGGGGCTAGCGGGAACCGGGGAGCTGTTTTTT; CDR3: CASSLGLAGTGELFF
length: 12; size: few; J: TRBJ1-2; D: NA; V: TRBV6-5; DNA: TGTGCCAGCAGAACAGGGAGCTATGGCTACACCTTC; CDR3: CASRTGSYGYTF
length: 12; size: NA; J: TRBJ2-7; D: NA; V: TRBV11-2; DNA: TGTGCCAGCAGGGGGGCTGGCTACGAGCAGTACTTC; CDR3: CASRGAGYEQYF
length: 14; size: NA; J: TRBJ2-1; D: TRBD2; V: TRBV5-6; DNA: TGTGCCAGCAGCCGTCGGCGGGGGTACAATGAGCAGTTCTTC; CDR3: CASSRRRGYNEQFF
length: 16; size: NA; J: TRBJ2-1; D: TRBD2; V: TRBV7-2; DNA: TGTGCCAGCAGCTCCCTAGCGGGTAGCTCCTATAATGAGCAGTTCTTC; CDR3: CASSSLAGSSYNEQFF
length: 17; size: NA; J: TRBJ2-6; D: NA; V: TRBV28; DNA: TGTGCCAGCACCCCTTACTCGGTCCGCTCTGGGGCCAACGTCCTGACTTTC; CDR3: CASTPYSVRSGANVLTF
length: 15; size: NA; J: TRBJ1-6; D: TRBD1; V: TRBV9; DNA: TGTGCCAGCAGCGTCGAGCAGGGGGGTAATTCACCCCTCCACTTT; CDR3: CASSVEQGGNSPLHF
length: 14; size: NA; J: TRBJ2-5; D: NA; V: TRBV28; DNA: TGTGCCAGCAGTCTCCTTGGCTTCCAAGAGACCCAGTACTTC; CDR3: CASSLLGFQETQYF
length: 12; size: NA; J: TRBJ1-2; D: NA; V: TRBV19; DNA: TGTGCCAGTAGTATAGATTTTAATGGCTACACCTTC; CDR3: CASSIDFNGYTF
length: 16; size: once; J: TRBJ1-3; D: NA; V: TRBV28; DNA: TGTGCCAGCAGTTTATGGGTGGGAGGGTCTGGAAACACCATATATTTT; CDR3: CASSLWVGGSGNTIYF
length: 15; size: NA; J: TRBJ2-3; D: NA; V: TRBV14; DNA: TGTGCCAGCAGCTCGTATCGTATCAGCACAGATACGCAGTATTTT; CDR3: CASSSYRISTDTQYF
length: 15; size: NA; J: TRBJ1-1; D: NA; V: TRBV6-5; DNA: TGTGCCAGCAGTTACGATGTTTACAGTAACACTGAAGCTTTCTTT; CDR3: CASSYDVYSNTEAFF
length: 16; size: NA; J: TRBJ2-1; D: TRBD2; V: TRBV7-9; DNA: TGTGCCAGCAGCCCCAGACTAGCGGGAGGGGAAAATGAGCAGTTCTTC; CDR3: CASSPRLAGGENEQFF
length: 11; size: once; J: TRBJ2-4; D: NA; V: TRBV6-5; DNA: TGTGCCAGCAGGCAGGGAAACATTCAGTACTTC; CDR3: CASRQGNIQYF
length: 14; size: NA; J: TRBJ1-2; D: TRBD1; V: TRBV4-2; DNA: TGTGCCAGCAGCCAACCCGACAGGGGTTTTGGCTACACCTTC; CDR3: CASSQPDRGFGYTF